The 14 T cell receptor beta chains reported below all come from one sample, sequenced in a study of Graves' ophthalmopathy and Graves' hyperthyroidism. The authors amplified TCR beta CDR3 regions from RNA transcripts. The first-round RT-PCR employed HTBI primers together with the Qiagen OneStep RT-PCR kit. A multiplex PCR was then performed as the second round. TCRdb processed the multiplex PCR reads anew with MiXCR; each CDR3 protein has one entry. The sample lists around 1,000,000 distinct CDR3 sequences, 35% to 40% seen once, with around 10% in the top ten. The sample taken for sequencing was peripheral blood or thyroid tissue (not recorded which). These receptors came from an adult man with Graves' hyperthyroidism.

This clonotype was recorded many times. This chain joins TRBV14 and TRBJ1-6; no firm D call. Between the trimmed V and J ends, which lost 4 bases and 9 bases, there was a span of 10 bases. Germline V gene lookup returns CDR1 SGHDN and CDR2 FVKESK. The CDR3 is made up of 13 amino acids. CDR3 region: CASSPTWGSPLHF. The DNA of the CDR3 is TGTGCCAGCAGCCCCACCTGGGGTTCACCCCTCCACTTT. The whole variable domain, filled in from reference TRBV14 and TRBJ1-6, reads EAGVTQFPSHSVIEKGQTVTLRCDPISGHDNLYWYRRVMGKEIKFLLHFVKESKQDESGMPNNRFLAERTGGTYSTLKVQPAELEDSGVYFCASSPTWGSPLHFGNGTRLTVT.

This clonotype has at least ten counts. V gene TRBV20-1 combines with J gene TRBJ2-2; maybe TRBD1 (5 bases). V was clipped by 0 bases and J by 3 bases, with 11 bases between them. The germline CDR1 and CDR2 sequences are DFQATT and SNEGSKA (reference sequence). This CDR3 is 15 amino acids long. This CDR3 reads CSAREGRADTGELFF. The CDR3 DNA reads TGCAGTGCTAGAGAGGGCAGGGCAGACACCGGGGAGCTGTTTTTT.

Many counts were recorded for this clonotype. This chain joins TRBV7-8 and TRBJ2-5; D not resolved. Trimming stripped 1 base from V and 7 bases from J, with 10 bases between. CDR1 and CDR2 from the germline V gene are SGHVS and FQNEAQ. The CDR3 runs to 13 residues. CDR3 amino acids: CASSLDSLGTQYF. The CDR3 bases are TGTGCCAGCAGCTTAGACTCCCTGGGGACCCAGTACTTC.

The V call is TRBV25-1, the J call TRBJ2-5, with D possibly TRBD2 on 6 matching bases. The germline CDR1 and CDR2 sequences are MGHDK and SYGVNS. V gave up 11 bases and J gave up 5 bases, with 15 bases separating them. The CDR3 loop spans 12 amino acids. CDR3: CASLGLAETQYF. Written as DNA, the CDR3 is TGTGCCTCCTTAGGCCTAGCGGAGACCCAGTACTTC.

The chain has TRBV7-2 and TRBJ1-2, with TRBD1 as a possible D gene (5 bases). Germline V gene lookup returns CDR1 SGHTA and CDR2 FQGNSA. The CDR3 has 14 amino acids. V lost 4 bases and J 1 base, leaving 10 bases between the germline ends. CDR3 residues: CASSSMGGNYGYTF. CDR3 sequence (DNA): TGTGCCAGCAGCTCCATGGGGGGTAACTATGGCTACACCTTC.

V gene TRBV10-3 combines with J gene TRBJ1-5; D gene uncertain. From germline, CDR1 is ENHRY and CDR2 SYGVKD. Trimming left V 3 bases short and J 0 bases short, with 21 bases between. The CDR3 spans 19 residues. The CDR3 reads CAISDSVGQTTYSNQPQHF. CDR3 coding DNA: TGTGCCATCAGTGACTCGGTAGGGCAGACTACCTATAGCAATCAGCCCCAGCATTTT.

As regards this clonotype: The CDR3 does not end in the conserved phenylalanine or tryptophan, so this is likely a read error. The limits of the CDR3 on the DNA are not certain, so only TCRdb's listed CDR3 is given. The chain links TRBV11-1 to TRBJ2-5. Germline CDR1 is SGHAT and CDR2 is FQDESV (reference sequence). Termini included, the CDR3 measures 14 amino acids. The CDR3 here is CASSLMGVHETHYV.

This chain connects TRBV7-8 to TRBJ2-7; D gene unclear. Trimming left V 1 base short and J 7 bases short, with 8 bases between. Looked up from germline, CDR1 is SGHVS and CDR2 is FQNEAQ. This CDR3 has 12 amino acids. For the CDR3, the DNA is TGTGCCAGCAGCTTAGGGAATTGGGAGCAGTACTTC. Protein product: CASSLGNWEQYF.

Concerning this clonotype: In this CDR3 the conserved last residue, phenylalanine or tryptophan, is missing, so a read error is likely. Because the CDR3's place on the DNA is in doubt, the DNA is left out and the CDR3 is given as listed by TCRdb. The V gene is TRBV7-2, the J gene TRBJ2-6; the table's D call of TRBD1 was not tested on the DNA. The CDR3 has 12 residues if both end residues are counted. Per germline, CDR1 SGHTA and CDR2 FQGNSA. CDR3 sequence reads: CASSQAGADSNT.

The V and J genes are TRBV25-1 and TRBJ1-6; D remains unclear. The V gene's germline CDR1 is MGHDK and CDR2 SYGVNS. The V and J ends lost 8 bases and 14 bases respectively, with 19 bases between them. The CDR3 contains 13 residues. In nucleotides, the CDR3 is TGTGCCAGCTCACCACCTAGCCGAAATACCCTCCACTTT. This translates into CASSPPSRNTLHF.

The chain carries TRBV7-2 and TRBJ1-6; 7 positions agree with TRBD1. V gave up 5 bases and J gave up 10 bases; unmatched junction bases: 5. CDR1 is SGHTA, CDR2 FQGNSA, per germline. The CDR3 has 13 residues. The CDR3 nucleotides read TGTGCCAGCAGCCCCCAGGGGGAATCACCCCTCCACTTT. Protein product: CASSPQGESPLHF.

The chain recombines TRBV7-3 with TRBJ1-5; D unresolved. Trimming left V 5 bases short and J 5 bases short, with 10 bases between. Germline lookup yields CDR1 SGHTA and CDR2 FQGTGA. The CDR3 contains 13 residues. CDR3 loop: CASSARPYQPQHF. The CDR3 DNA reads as TGTGCCAGCAGCGCAAGACCCTATCAGCCCCAGCATTTT.

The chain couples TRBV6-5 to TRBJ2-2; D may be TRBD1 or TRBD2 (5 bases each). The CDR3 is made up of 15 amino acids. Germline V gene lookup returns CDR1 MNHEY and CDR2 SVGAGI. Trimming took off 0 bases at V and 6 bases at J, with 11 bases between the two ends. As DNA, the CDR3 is TGTGCCAGCAGTTACTCCGTGGGACGGGCCGGGGAGCTGTTTTTT. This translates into CASSYSVGRAGELFF.

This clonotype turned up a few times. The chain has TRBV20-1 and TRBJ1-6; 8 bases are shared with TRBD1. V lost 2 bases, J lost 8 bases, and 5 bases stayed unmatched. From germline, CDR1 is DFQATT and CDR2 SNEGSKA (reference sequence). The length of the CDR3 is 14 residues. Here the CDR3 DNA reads TGCAGTGCTAGAAAGGCAGGGGGCTATTCACCCCTCCACTTT. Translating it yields CSARKAGGYSPLHF.